The 17 T cell receptor beta chains below come from one sample, sequenced in a study of OX40 agonist ivuxolimab in advanced cancers. TCRdb's copy holds only in-frame clones and misses some; the assay was immunoSEQ multiplex PCR. This table has about 79,000 clones, 80% to 95% appearing once. Sequenced here: CD4+ or CD8+ T cells sorted from blood, sampled in a trial of the OX40 agonist ivuxolimab. The receptors were gathered from an adult with an advanced solid tumor such as melanoma, head and neck, liver or kidney cancer.

The chain carries TRBV9 and TRBJ1-5; D gene unclear. The V end was cut by 0 bases, the J end by 5 bases, with 9 bases between. The CDR3 is 14 amino acids. Looked up from germline, CDR1 is SGDLS and CDR2 is YYNGEE. The CDR3: CASSVGQVDQPQHF. The CDR3 bases are TGTGCCAGCAGCGTAGGCCAGGTCGATCAGCCCCAGCATTTT.

The chain is built from TRBV28 and TRBJ2-7, with D possibly matching TRBD2 (6 bases). Germline V gene lookup returns CDR1 MDHEN and CDR2 SYDVKM. The CDR3 has 15 amino acids. Trimming cost V 4 bases and J 3 bases, with 16 bases left between them. The CDR3 spells CASSSPSGGHYEQYF. The CDR3 DNA reads TGTGCCAGCAGTTCCCCATCCGGGGGTCACTACGAGCAGTACTTC.

The rearrangement joins TRBV10-3 to TRBJ1-1, with unresolved D. The CDR3 sequence is 12 residues long. V gave up 0 bases and J gave up 6 bases, with 5 bases separating them. Germline V lookup: CDR1 ENHRY, CDR2 SYGVKD. The CDR3 region has the DNA TGTGCCATCAGTGAGTCGTCTTCTGAAGCTTTCTTT. Amino acid sequence: CAISESSSEAFF.

V is TRBV18 and J is TRBJ1-3; possibly TRBD1 for D (5 bases). V was shortened by 0 bases and J by 0 bases, with 15 bases between the two germline ends. The CDR3 has 18 amino acids. CDR1 KGHSH and CDR2 LQKENI come from the germline V gene. CDR3 coding DNA: TGTGCCAGCTCACCACCGGGGACCACCGTGAGCTCTGGAAACACCATATATTTT. Amino acid sequence: CASSPPGTTVSSGNTIYF.

In this sample, this clone turned up once. CDR3 sequence reads: CASSPPADQGQYF. In DNA, the CDR3 is TGTGCCAGCTCACCACCGGCAGATCAAGGCCAGTACTTC. The chain joins TRBV18 to TRBJ2-5; D unresolved. Germline loops: CDR1 KGHSH, CDR2 LQKENI. The CDR3 is made up of 13 amino acids. V was clipped by 0 bases and J by 10 bases, with 12 bases between them.

The gene calls are TRBV18 and TRBJ1-5; 12 nucleotides line up with TRBD1. CDR1 and CDR2 from the germline V gene are KGHSH and LQKENI. The CDR3 is 15 residues long. V dropped 6 bases and J dropped 7; count of bases not matched to a gene: 7. In DNA, the CDR3 is TGTGCCAGCTCTGGAGCCGGGACAGGGGGCCAGCCCCAGCATTTT. Its protein is CASSGAGTGGQPQHF.

This chain connects TRBV28 to TRBJ1-2; D gene uncertain. The CDR3 contains 12 residues. The germline V and J ends were trimmed by 7 bases and 6 bases, with 12 bases remaining between them. CDR1 MDHEN and CDR2 SYDVKM come from the germline V gene. CDR3 loop: CASTRTRDGYTF. In DNA form, the CDR3 reads TGTGCCAGCACCCGCACTAGGGATGGCTACACCTTC.

V gene TRBV29-1 combines with J gene TRBJ1-2, with D perhaps TRBD1 (6 bases). The germline V and J ends were trimmed by 3 bases and 7 bases, with 12 bases remaining between them. CDR3 length equals 12 residues. Germline V lookup: CDR1 SQVTM, CDR2 ANQGSEA. The CDR3 here is CSVDTGKGGYTF. The CDR3 nucleotides are TGCAGCGTTGATACAGGGAAGGGTGGCTACACCTTC. Complete variable domain (other parts from reference TRBV29-1 and TRBJ1-2): SAVISQKPSRDICQRGTSLTIQCQVDSQVTMMFWYRQQPGQSLTLIATANQGSEATYESGFVIDKFPISRPNLTFSTLTVSNMSPEDSSIYLCSVDTGKGGYTFGSGTRLTVV.

The V call is TRBV7-2, the J call TRBJ2-1; TRBD2 agrees at 7 bases. This CDR3 spans 15 amino acids. With 1 base clipped from V and 5 bases from J, the junction kept 5 bases outside the gene matches. The germline V gene has CDR1 SGHTA and CDR2 FQGNSA. The DNA for the CDR3 is TGTGCCAGCAGCTTAGTGGCGGGAGCTAACAATGAGCAGTTCTTC. It yields the protein CASSLVAGANNEQFF.

This chain connects TRBV5-4 to TRBJ1-4; tentatively, D is TRBD1 (6 bases). CDR3 length: 15 residues. Trimming left V 0 bases short and J 2 bases short, with 8 bases between. The germline V gene encodes CDR1 SGHNT and CDR2 YYREEE (reference sequence). The CDR3 DNA sequence: TGTGCCAGCAGCTTGGCAACAGGGACTAATGAAAAACTGTTTTTT. This translates into CASSLATGTNEKLFF.

The V call is TRBV29-1, the J call TRBJ2-3; 8 positions match TRBD2. Germline V CDR1 and CDR2: SQVTM, ANQGSEA. This CDR3 contains 12 residues. The DNA for the CDR3 is TGCACCGTCTCCTCTTCGGGAGGGACGCAGTATTTT. It encodes CTVSSSGGTQYF.

The V gene is TRBV10-1, the J gene TRBJ2-1; 7 positions agree with TRBD2. V trimming: 3 bases; J trimming: 5 bases; junction bases outside the gene matches: 7. Germline-derived CDR1 and CDR2 are WNHNN and SYGVQD (reference sequence). The CDR3 loop spans 15 amino acids. CDR3: CASSDFSGANNEQFF. In DNA, the CDR3 is TGCGCCAGCAGTGATTTCAGCGGGGCTAACAATGAGCAGTTCTTC.

The V call is TRBV18, the J call TRBJ2-5; no clear D gene. Germline loops: CDR1 KGHSH, CDR2 LQKENI. Trimming removed 3 bases at V and 2 bases at J, with 16 bases between. This CDR3 has 16 residues. Written as DNA, the CDR3 is TGTGCCAGCTCACCCTTGATGGGGAAGATTCAAGAGACCCAGTACTTC. Amino acids: CASSPLMGKIQETQYF.

This clone was seen a handful of times. This chain connects TRBV11-2 to TRBJ2-7; 7 bases match TRBD1. From germline, CDR1 is SGHAT and CDR2 FQNNGV. With 3 bases clipped from V and 2 bases from J, the junction kept 4 bases outside the gene matches. The CDR3 length is 14 residues. The CDR3 sequence: CASSFGQAAYEQYF. Here the CDR3 DNA reads TGTGCCAGCAGCTTCGGACAGGCCGCCTACGAGCAGTACTTC. The variable domain in full, completed from reference TRBV11-2 and TRBJ2-7, reads EAGVAQSPRYKIIEKRQSVAFWCNPISGHATLYWYQQILGQGPKLLIQFQNNGVVDDSQLPKDRFSAERLKGVDSTLKIQPAKLEDSAVYLCASSFGQAAYEQYFGPGTRLTVT.

The rearrangement links TRBV2 to TRBJ2-2, with a weak D call TRBD1 (6 bases). With 11 bases removed from V and 0 bases from J, the gap between germline ends came to 22 bases. The CDR3 contains 17 residues. Germline CDR1 SNHLY, CDR2 FYNNEI. Here the CDR3 DNA reads TGTGCCGGATTCCGACAGGCACAGAGTGCGAACACCGGGGAGCTGTTTTTT. Amino acid sequence: CAGFRQAQSANTGELFF.

This chain connects TRBV5-4 to TRBJ1-1; D is uncertain. This CDR3 has 14 residues. Trimming took off 3 bases at V and 0 bases at J, with 9 bases between the two ends. Germline values: CDR1 SGHNT, CDR2 YYREEE (reference sequence). The CDR3 bases are TGTGCCAGCAGCTCTGCCGGAATGAACACTGAAGCTTTCTTT. Amino acids: CASSSAGMNTEAFF.

This chain joins TRBV19 and TRBJ1-1; D remains unclear. The CDR3 is 13 residues long. The germline CDR1 and CDR2 sequences are LNHDA and SQIVND (reference sequence). The germline V and J ends were trimmed by 7 bases and 4 bases, with 13 bases remaining between them. CDR3 sequence (DNA): TGTGCCAGTATCCGCGGGCTCGGCACTGAAGCTTTCTTT. Protein product: CASIRGLGTEAFF.